The rows below give T cell receptor beta chains drawn from one sample of a study of T cells after yellow fever vaccination. TCRdb redid the calling of the 5' RACE reads with MiXCR, one entry per CDR3 protein. There are about 140,000 distinct CDR3 sequences in the sample; 7.7% occur only once, and about 0.73% lies in the top ten. The sequenced sample was CD4+ T cells sorted from PBMCs, obtained 5 days after the yellow fever booster vaccination. The receptors were gathered from a man aged 25 to 40 who received the YFV17D yellow fever vaccine. Both conserved end residues are part of each CDR3. The order of the fields is D gene, J gene, clone size, V gene, CDR3 DNA, CDR3 protein. A D gene is named only where the DNA matches it firmly. Rows may omit the clone size; those that give it use once, few, many or a size class.

>-|TRBJ2-7|many|TRBV4-3
TGCGCCAGCAGCCAAGTTGCGGGACGGACCTACGAGCAGTACTTC
CASSQVAGRTYEQYF
>-|TRBJ2-5|-|TRBV30
TGTGCCTGGAGTGTTTATGGCCAAGAGACCCAGTACTTC
CAWSVYGQETQYF
>-|TRBJ1-5|few|TRBV3-1
TGTGCCAGCAGCCAAGAGGGCAGGGCTGAAAATCAGCCCCAGCATTTT
CASSQEGRAENQPQHF
>-|TRBJ2-2|many|TRBV7-8
TGTGCCAGCAGCTCACGGGAAGGTCACGGGGAGCTGTTTTTT
CASSSREGHGELFF
>-|TRBJ2-2|many|TRBV7-2
TGTGCCAGCAGCTGGACGGAGGTGGCGGTCACCGGGGAGCTGTTTTTT
CASSWTEVAVTGELFF
>TRBD2|TRBJ2-5|many|TRBV20-1
TGCAGTGCCAGACTAGCGGGAGCGGGGGAGACCCAGTACTTC
CSARLAGAGETQYF
>TRBD2|TRBJ2-1|many|TRBV3-1
TGTGCCAGCAGCGGGACTAGCGGGAGTTTTGGTGAGCAGTTCTTC
CASSGTSGSFGEQFF
>-|TRBJ2-2|many|TRBV6-2/TRBV6-3
TGTGCCAGCACACGAGGGCAATACACCGGGGAGCTGTTTTTT
CASTRGQYTGELFF
>-|TRBJ1-2|many|TRBV6-4
TGTGCCAGCAGTGACAGATGGGGCGGCTACACCTTC
CASSDRWGGYTF
>-|TRBJ2-1|many|TRBV5-1
TGCGCCAGCAGCTTGACCGACAATGAGCAGTTCTTC
CASSLTDNEQFF
>TRBD1|TRBJ2-7|many|TRBV6-5
TGTGCCAGCAGTTACGCTTATGGGGACAGAGCCTACGAGCAGTACTTC
CASSYAYGDRAYEQYF
>-|TRBJ2-1|many|TRBV7-2
TGTGCCAGCAGCCTTAGCCATGAGCAGTTCTTC
CASSLSHEQFF
>-|TRBJ2-1|many|TRBV7-2
TGTGCCAGCAGCCCGGGTGATCCTTCCTACAATGAGCAGTTCTTC
CASSPGDPSYNEQFF
>-|TRBJ2-1|many|TRBV28
TGTGCCAGCAGTCCTGGGAGCTCCTACAATGAGCAGTTCTTC
CASSPGSSYNEQFF
>-|TRBJ2-2|many|TRBV14
TGTGCCAGCAGCCAAGCCGGGGTGGTAGCCGGGGAGCTGTTTTTT
CASSQAGVVAGELFF
>-|TRBJ2-7|few|TRBV6-6
TGTGCCAGCAGACTACAGGCGGCCGAGCAGTACTTC
CASRLQAAEQYF
>-|TRBJ2-7|many|TRBV9
TGTGCCAGCAGCCGCGAGGGGGACTCACGTTACGAGCAGTACTTC
CASSREGDSRYEQYF
>TRBD1|TRBJ1-5|many|TRBV27
TGTGCCAGCAGCGGGACAGTAAGCAATCAGCCCCAGCATTTT
CASSGTVSNQPQHF
>TRBD1|TRBJ2-1|many|TRBV6-5
TGTGCCAGCAGTTACTTAACCGGGACAGGGTCCTACAATGAGCAGTTCTTC
CASSYLTGTGSYNEQFF
>TRBD1|TRBJ2-7|many|TRBV6-1
TGTGCCAGCAGCTTGACAGGGGGCAGCTCCTACGAGCAGTACTTC
CASSLTGGSSYEQYF
>-|TRBJ2-1|many|TRBV20-1
TGCAGTGCTAGAGGTGGGGGGAACTACAATGAGCAGTTCTTC
CSARGGGNYNEQFF
>-|TRBJ2-7|many|TRBV20-1
TGCAGTGCTAGTCTTGATCCTAGCTCAGGCGAGCAGTACTTC
CSASLDPSSGEQYF
>TRBD2|TRBJ2-1|many|TRBV10-2
TGCGCCAGCCAGGGCGGGAGCCTAGGGGACAATGAGCAGTTCTTC
CASQGGSLGDNEQFF